These T cell receptor beta chains were read from a single sample in a study of cytomegalovirus exposure and HLA in healthy donors. Using immunoSEQ multiplex PCR, the repertoire was profiled, and TCRdb retains in-frame clones only, with some absent. The sample lists under 200,000 clones; approximately 78% were seen once. Material: PBMCs. The receptors shown here come from a woman under 40 in good health and CMV-seropositive. Both conserved end residues are part of each CDR3. Fields, in order: J gene, clone size, D gene, V gene, CDR3 protein, CDR3 DNA. A D gene is named only where the DNA matches it firmly. Rows may omit the clone size; those that give it use once, few, many or a size class.

J: TRBJ1-2; size: -; D: -; V: TRBV2; CDR3: CASSLIQGFGGYTF; DNA: TGTGCCAGCAGTTTGATACAGGGTTTTGGCGGCTACACCTTC
J: TRBJ1-1; size: -; D: -; V: TRBV9; CDR3: CASSVGVVVAEAFF; DNA: TGTGCCAGCAGCGTAGGCGTGGTAGTCGCTGAAGCTTTCTTT
J: TRBJ1-2; size: -; D: -; V: TRBV30; CDR3: CAWSRAFGYTF; DNA: TGTGCCTGGAGTCGTGCGTTTGGCTACACCTTC
J: TRBJ1-1; size: few; D: TRBD1; V: TRBV7-9; CDR3: CASSWGQEAFF; DNA: TGTGCCAGCAGCTGGGGACAGGAAGCTTTCTTT
J: TRBJ1-2; size: -; D: TRBD1; V: TRBV27; CDR3: CASRLGQGYGYTF; DNA: TGTGCCAGCAGGCTAGGACAGGGATATGGCTACACCTTC
J: TRBJ2-7; size: -; D: -; V: TRBV5-1; CDR3: CASRPEHLTYYEQYF; DNA: TGCGCCAGCAGACCTGAACATCTTACATACTACGAGCAGTACTTC
J: TRBJ2-7; size: -; D: -; V: TRBV6-5; CDR3: CASSYFHGSSYEQYF; DNA: TGTGCCAGCAGTTACTTCCACGGGTCGTCCTACGAGCAGTACTTC
J: TRBJ2-3; size: -; D: TRBD2; V: TRBV5-8; CDR3: CASSLIAGAATDTQYF; DNA: TGTGCCAGCAGCTTAATAGCGGGGGCCGCCACAGATACGCAGTATTTT
J: TRBJ2-5; size: -; D: TRBD2; V: TRBV7-2; CDR3: CASSLLSLAGGETQYF; DNA: TGTGCCAGCAGCTTATTATCCCTAGCGGGAGGAGAGACCCAGTACTTC
J: TRBJ2-7; size: once; D: TRBD1; V: TRBV10-3; CDR3: CAISEYRQGGYEQYF; DNA: TGTGCCATCAGTGAATATCGACAGGGGGGCTACGAGCAGTACTTC
J: TRBJ2-2; size: -; D: -; V: TRBV29-1; CDR3: CSVSMDRKNTGELFF; DNA: TGCAGTGTCTCGATGGACAGAAAAAACACCGGGGAGCTGTTTTTT
J: TRBJ1-1; size: -; D: -; V: TRBV20-1; CDR3: CSAHRDPEAFF; DNA: TGCAGTGCTCACAGGGACCCTGAAGCTTTCTTT
J: TRBJ1-5; size: once; D: TRBD1; V: TRBV2; CDR3: CASSEGQGAQPQHF; DNA: TGTGCCAGCAGTGAGGGGCAGGGGGCTCAGCCCCAGCATTTT
J: TRBJ2-5; size: -; D: -; V: TRBV21-1; CDR3: CASSKTLQGRQETQYF; DNA: TGTGCCAGCAGCAAAACCTTACAGGGGCGGCAAGAGACCCAGTACTTC
J: TRBJ2-1; size: once; D: -; V: TRBV5-4; CDR3: CASSRLGDEQFF; DNA: TGTGCCAGCAGCCGACTCGGGGATGAGCAGTTCTTC
J: TRBJ1-4; size: -; D: TRBD1; V: TRBV11-2; CDR3: CASSLDRGLGEKLFF; DNA: TGTGCCAGCAGCCTAGACAGGGGGCTAGGTGAAAAACTGTTTTTT
J: TRBJ1-2; size: -; D: -; V: TRBV5-1; CDR3: CASSLSGGGYTF; DNA: TGCGCCAGCAGCTTGAGCGGGGGTGGCTACACCTTC
J: TRBJ2-2; size: few; D: -; V: TRBV5-1; CDR3: CASSPQGGPLGGELFF; DNA: TGCGCCAGCAGCCCCCAGGGAGGACCGCTCGGCGGGGAGCTGTTTTTT
J: TRBJ2-7; size: -; D: TRBD2; V: TRBV29-1; CDR3: CSVLRAGGYGEQYF; DNA: TGCAGCGTTCTGCGGGCGGGGGGTTACGGCGAGCAGTACTTC
J: TRBJ2-2; size: -; D: -; V: TRBV4-3; CDR3: CASSQERLMGGELFF; DNA: TGCGCCAGCAGCCAAGAAAGACTGATGGGCGGGGAGCTGTTTTTT
J: TRBJ2-3; size: -; D: TRBD2; V: TRBV5-6; CDR3: CASSLRGGMSDTQYF; DNA: TGTGCCAGCAGCTTGCGGGGGGGCATGTCGGATACGCAGTATTTT
J: TRBJ1-1; size: -; D: -; V: TRBV10-3; CDR3: CAISYRENTEAFF; DNA: TGTGCCATCAGTTACAGGGAGAACACTGAAGCTTTCTTT
J: TRBJ1-4; size: once; D: -; V: TRBV6-6; CDR3: CASSLVREEKLFF; DNA: TGTGCCAGCAGCCTCGTGAGGGAAGAAAAACTGTTTTTT
J: TRBJ2-7; size: -; D: TRBD1; V: TRBV10-2; CDR3: CASRRQGTPKDEQYF; DNA: TGCGCCAGCAGGAGACAGGGAACCCCAAAGGACGAGCAGTACTTC
J: TRBJ1-2; size: once; D: TRBD1; V: TRBV6-1; CDR3: CASTDVRDRPYGYTF; DNA: TGTGCCAGCACCGACGTCAGGGACAGGCCCTATGGCTACACCTTC
J: TRBJ1-2; size: -; D: -; V: TRBV9; CDR3: CASGGVGPARGSGYTF; DNA: TGTGCCAGCGGGGGCGTAGGGCCAGCTCGGGGCAGTGGCTACACCTTC
J: TRBJ2-5; size: -; D: TRBD1; V: TRBV5-5; CDR3: CASSSTTMTGEETQYF; DNA: TGTGCCAGCAGCTCCACAACCATGACAGGGGAGGAGACCCAGTACTTC
J: TRBJ2-1; size: -; D: -; V: TRBV7-2; CDR3: CASTQGGAGGEQFF; DNA: TGTGCCAGCACTCAGGGGGGGGCGGGAGGTGAGCAGTTCTTC
J: TRBJ2-6; size: -; D: -; V: TRBV5-5; CDR3: CASSLGLVRAGANVLTF; DNA: TGTGCCAGCAGCTTGGGTTTAGTGAGAGCTGGGGCCAACGTCCTGACTTTC
J: TRBJ2-2; size: -; D: TRBD2; V: TRBV5-6; CDR3: CASSLGLAGGLTGELFF; DNA: TGTGCCAGCAGCTTGGGACTAGCGGGGGGGCTAACCGGGGAGCTGTTTTTT
J: TRBJ2-2; size: -; D: TRBD2; V: TRBV5-4; CDR3: CASSLGALAGGVGELFF; DNA: TGTGCCAGCAGCTTGGGAGCGCTAGCGGGAGGAGTGGGGGAGCTGTTTTTT
J: TRBJ2-7; size: -; D: TRBD1; V: TRBV6-1; CDR3: CASSEAPGGRNEQYF; DNA: TGTGCCAGCAGTGAAGCTCCAGGGGGCAGGAACGAGCAGTACTTC
J: TRBJ1-1; size: -; D: -; V: TRBV29-1; CDR3: CSVEWGPGGTEAFF; DNA: TGCAGCGTTGAATGGGGCCCGGGGGGCACTGAAGCTTTCTTT
J: TRBJ1-5; size: -; D: -; V: TRBV6-1; CDR3: CASMRQGTAFQPQHF; DNA: TGTGCCAGCATGAGGCAGGGGACCGCTTTTCAGCCCCAGCATTTT
J: TRBJ2-7; size: -; D: -; V: TRBV6-5; CDR3: CASSYSRGTPAYEQYF; DNA: TGTGCCAGCAGTTACTCTCGGGGGACCCCCGCCTACGAGCAGTACTTC
J: TRBJ2-7; size: once; D: TRBD2; V: TRBV28; CDR3: CASSLFAGLAESSYEQYF; DNA: TGTGCCAGCAGTTTATTTGCGGGACTAGCGGAAAGCTCCTACGAGCAGTACTTC
J: TRBJ1-1; size: -; D: -; V: TRBV5-6; CDR3: CASSLLGDVGTEAFF; DNA: TGTGCCAGCAGCTTGCTCGGGGATGTCGGCACTGAAGCTTTCTTT
J: TRBJ1-6; size: -; D: -; V: TRBV4-3; CDR3: CASSQVGGWGNSPLHF; DNA: TGCGCCAGCAGCCAAGTAGGGGGTTGGGGTAATTCACCCCTCCACTTT
J: TRBJ2-2; size: -; D: TRBD2; V: TRBV12-5; CDR3: CASGFDRTSGGRTNTGELFF; DNA: TGTGCTAGTGGTTTCGATAGGACTAGCGGGGGGCGTACGAACACCGGGGAGCTGTTTTTT
J: TRBJ1-1; size: few; D: -; V: TRBV5-4; CDR3: CASSKQGTMNTEAFF; DNA: TGTGCCAGCAGCAAACAGGGCACCATGAACACTGAAGCTTTCTTT
J: TRBJ2-5; size: -; D: -; V: TRBV5-4; CDR3: CASSPTKAETQYF; DNA: TGTGCCAGCAGCCCGACTAAGGCGGAGACCCAGTACTTC
J: TRBJ1-5; size: few; D: -; V: TRBV27; CDR3: CASSDVEDQPQHF; DNA: TGTGCCAGCAGTGATGTTGAGGATCAGCCCCAGCATTTT
J: TRBJ2-2; size: -; D: -; V: TRBV28; CDR3: CASSPPDSYGELFF; DNA: TGTGCCAGCAGCCCCCCCGACAGCTACGGGGAGCTGTTTTTT
J: TRBJ2-4; size: -; D: -; V: TRBV11-3; CDR3: CASSLARANIQYF; DNA: TGTGCCAGCAGCTTAGCCAGGGCCAACATTCAGTACTTC
J: TRBJ2-1; size: -; D: TRBD1; V: TRBV4-1; CDR3: CASSQDAGTAQFF; DNA: TGCGCCAGCAGCCAAGATGCCGGGACAGCGCAGTTCTTC
J: TRBJ1-5; size: -; D: TRBD1; V: TRBV19; CDR3: CASSEGTGRAQPQHF; DNA: TGTGCCAGTAGTGAAGGGACAGGGAGAGCTCAGCCCCAGCATTTT
J: TRBJ1-5; size: few; D: TRBD1; V: TRBV7-9; CDR3: CSSSMGQGRQPQHF; DNA: TGTTCCAGCAGCATGGGACAGGGTAGACAGCCCCAGCATTTT
J: TRBJ1-3; size: -; D: -; V: TRBV5-1; CDR3: CASSLDRAGNTIYF; DNA: TGCGCCAGCAGCTTGGACAGAGCTGGAAACACCATATATTTT
J: TRBJ1-1; size: -; D: -; V: TRBV4-3; CDR3: CASSQVPEAGTEAFF; DNA: TGCGCCAGCAGCCAAGTTCCCGAGGCGGGCACTGAAGCTTTCTTT
J: TRBJ2-3; size: -; D: -; V: TRBV19; CDR3: CASSIRGGTDTQYF; DNA: TGTGCCAGTAGTATCAGGGGGGGCACAGATACGCAGTATTTT